This T cell receptor (beta chain) was captured in a study of blood T cell repertoires in COVID-19. About the research overall: COVID-19 samples from acute and convalescent phases originated in the United States, Italy and Spain. PBMCs, B-cell-depleted T cells, or T cells were the source of the cDNA or gDNA that made up the material.

The protocol was immunoSEQ multiplex PCR, while the TCRdb copy is restricted to in-frame clones and leaves out a portion. The data hold 140,000 to 150,000 clones, with 65% to 85% observed a single time. This clone was counted a single time. Patients of the Seattle cohort, enrolled during active infection, were followed longitudinally. V lost 3 bases and J 5 bases, leaving 20 bases between the germline ends. Germline lookup yields CDR1 MDHEN and CDR2 SYDVKM. There are 16 residues in the CDR3. Input material: peripheral blood. This sequence originates from a man aged 25 to 40 with COVID-19, enrolled during active disease. This chain uses TRBV28 with TRBJ2-7; tentative D call: TRBD1 (5 bases). CDR3 bases: TGTGCCAGCAGTTTTTCGGTCGGTGAGGCAGGGAACGAGCAGTACTTC. It is translated as CASSFSVGEAGNEQYF.